This T cell receptor beta chain was documented in a study of T cells after yellow fever vaccination. CDR1 is LNHNV, CDR2 YYDKDF, per germline (reference sequence). V was trimmed by 5 bases and J by 4 bases, leaving 17 bases between them. The CDR3 is 15 residues long. Each CDR3 protein is one row after TCRdb ran MiXCR on the 5' RACE reads. The table has 500,000 to 650,000 distinct CDR3 sequences, 13% seen once. The sample here was PBMCs, taken on the day of the yellow fever booster vaccination. The chain has TRBV15 and TRBJ1-2; D is unclear. The clonotype originates from a man aged 25-40 years who received the YFV17D yellow fever vaccine. The CDR3: CATSLRNKELYGYTF. The CDR3 DNA is TGTGCCACCAGCTTACGTAACAAGGAACTCTATGGCTACACCTTC.